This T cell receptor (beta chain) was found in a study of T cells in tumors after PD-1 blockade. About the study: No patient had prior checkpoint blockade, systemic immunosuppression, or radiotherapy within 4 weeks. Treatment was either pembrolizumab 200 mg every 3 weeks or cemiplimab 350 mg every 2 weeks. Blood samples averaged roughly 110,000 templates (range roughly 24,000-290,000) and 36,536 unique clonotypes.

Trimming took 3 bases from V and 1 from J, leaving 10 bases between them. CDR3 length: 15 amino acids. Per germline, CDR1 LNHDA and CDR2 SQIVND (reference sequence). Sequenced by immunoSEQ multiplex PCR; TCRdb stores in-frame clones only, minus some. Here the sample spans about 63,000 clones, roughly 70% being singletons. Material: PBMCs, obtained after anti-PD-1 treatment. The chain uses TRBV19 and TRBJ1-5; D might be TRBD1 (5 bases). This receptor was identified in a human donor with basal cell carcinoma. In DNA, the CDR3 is TGTGCCAGTAGTATTGCCAGGGAGAGCAATCAGCCCCAGCATTTT. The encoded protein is CASSIARESNQPQHF.